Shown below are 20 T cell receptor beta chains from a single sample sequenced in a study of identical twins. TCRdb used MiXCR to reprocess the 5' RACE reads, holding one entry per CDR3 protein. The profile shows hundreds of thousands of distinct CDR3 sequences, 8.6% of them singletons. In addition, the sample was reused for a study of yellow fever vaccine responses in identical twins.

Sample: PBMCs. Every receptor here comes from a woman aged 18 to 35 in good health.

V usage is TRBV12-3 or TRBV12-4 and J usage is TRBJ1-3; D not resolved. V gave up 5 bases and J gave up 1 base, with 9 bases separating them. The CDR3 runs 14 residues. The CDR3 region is CASSKGPSGNTIYF. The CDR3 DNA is TGTGCCAGCAGTAAAGGACCGTCTGGAAACACCATATATTTT.

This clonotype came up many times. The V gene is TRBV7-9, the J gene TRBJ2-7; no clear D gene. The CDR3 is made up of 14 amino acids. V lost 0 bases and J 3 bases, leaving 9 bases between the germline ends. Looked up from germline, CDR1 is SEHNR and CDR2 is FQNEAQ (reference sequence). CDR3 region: CASSLAGALYEQYF. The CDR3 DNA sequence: TGTGCCAGCAGCTTAGCGGGTGCCCTCTACGAGCAGTACTTC.

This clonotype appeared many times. The DNA of the CDR3 is TGCGCCAGCAAGGACAGGGTCGGGAGCAATCAGCCCCAGCATTTT. It yields the protein CASKDRVGSNQPQHF. The chain uses TRBV4-1 and TRBJ1-5; 8 bases are a match to TRBD1. Germline V CDR1 and CDR2: MGHRA, YSYEKL. The CDR3 totals 15 residues. The trim removed 7 bases at V and 1 base at J, leaving 6 bases unmatched.

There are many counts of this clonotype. CDR3 sequence reads: CASSFSGVSYEQYF. CDR3 coding DNA: TGTGCCAGCAGTTTTTCCGGTGTCAGCTACGAGCAGTACTTC. This chain uses TRBV12-3 or TRBV12-4 with TRBJ2-7; no reliable D call. The V and J ends lost 3 bases and 3 bases respectively, with 12 bases between them. The CDR3 consists of 14 residues.

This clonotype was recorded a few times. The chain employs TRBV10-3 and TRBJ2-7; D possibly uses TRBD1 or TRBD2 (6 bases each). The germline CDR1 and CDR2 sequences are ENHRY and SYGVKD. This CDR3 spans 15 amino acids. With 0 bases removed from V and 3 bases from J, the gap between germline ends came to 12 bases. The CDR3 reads CAISESRGDLYEQYF. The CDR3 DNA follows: TGTGCCATCAGTGAGTCGAGGGGGGACCTCTACGAGCAGTACTTC.

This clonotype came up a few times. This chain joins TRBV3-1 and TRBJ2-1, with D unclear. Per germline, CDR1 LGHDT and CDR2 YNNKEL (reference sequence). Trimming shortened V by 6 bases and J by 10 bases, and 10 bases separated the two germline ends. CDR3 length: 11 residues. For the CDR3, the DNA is TGTGCCAGCAGGTATGGATCCGAGCAGTTCTTC. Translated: CASRYGSEQFF.

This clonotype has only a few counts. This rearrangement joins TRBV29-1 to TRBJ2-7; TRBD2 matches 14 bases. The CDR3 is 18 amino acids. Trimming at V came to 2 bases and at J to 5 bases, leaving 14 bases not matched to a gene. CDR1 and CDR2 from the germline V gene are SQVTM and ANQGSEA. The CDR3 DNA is TGCAGCGTTGAAATGGGCGGCTCGGGACTAGCGGGAGCCAACGAGCAGTACTTC. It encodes CSVEMGGSGLAGANEQYF.

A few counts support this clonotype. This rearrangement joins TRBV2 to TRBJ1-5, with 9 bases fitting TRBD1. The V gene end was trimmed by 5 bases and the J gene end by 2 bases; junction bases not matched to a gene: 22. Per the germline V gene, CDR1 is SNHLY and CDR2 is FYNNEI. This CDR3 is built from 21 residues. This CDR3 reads CASSLDHRDRVTGDGNQPQHF. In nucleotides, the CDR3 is TGTGCCAGCAGTCTTGACCACCGGGACAGGGTAACCGGCGACGGCAATCAGCCCCAGCATTTT.

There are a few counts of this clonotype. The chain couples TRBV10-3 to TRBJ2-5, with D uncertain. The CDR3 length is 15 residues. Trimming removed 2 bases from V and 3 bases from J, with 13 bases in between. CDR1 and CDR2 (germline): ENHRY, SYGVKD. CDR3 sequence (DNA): TGTGCCATCAGTGAGCTGGAGTCAAATGAAGAGACCCAGTACTTC. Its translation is CAISELESNEETQYF.

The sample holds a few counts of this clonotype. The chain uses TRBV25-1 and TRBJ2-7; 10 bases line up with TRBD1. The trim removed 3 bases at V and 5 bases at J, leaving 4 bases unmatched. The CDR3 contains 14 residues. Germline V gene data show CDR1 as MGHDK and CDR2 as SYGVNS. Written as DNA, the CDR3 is TGTGCCAGCAGTGATTGGACAGGGGGTGACGAGCAGTACTTC. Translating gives CASSDWTGGDEQYF.

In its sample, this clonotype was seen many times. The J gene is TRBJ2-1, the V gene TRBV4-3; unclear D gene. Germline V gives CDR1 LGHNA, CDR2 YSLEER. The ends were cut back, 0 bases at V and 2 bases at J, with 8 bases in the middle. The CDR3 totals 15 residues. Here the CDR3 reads CASSQDRVTYNEQFF. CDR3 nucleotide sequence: TGCGCCAGCAGCCAAGATAGAGTCACCTACAATGAGCAGTTCTTC.

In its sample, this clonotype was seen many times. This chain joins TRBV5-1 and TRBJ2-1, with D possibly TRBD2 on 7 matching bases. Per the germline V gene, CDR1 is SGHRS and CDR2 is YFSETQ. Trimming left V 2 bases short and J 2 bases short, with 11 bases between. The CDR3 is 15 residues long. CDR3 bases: TGCGCCAGCAGCTTCGAGGGGGGGCCCTACAATGAGCAGTTCTTC. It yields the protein CASSFEGGPYNEQFF.

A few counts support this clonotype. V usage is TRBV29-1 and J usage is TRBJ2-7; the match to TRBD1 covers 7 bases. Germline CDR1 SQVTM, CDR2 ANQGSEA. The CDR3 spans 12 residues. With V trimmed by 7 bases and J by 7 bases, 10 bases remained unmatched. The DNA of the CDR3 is TGCAGCGGGGGACAGCCGATGGGAGAGCAGTACTTC. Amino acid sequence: CSGGQPMGEQYF.

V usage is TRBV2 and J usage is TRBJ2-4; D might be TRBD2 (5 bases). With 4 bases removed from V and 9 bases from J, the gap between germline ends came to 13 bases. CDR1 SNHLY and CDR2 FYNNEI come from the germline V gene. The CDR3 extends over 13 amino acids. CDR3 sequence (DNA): TGTGCCAGCAGTGGAGGGAAGGAAGTCATTCAGTACTTC. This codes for CASSGGKEVIQYF.

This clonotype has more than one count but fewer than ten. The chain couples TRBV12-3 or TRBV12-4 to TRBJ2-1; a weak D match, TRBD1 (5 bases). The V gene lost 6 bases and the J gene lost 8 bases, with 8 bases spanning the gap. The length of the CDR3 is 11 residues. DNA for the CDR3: TGTGCCAGCAGCAGGGTTTATGAGCAGTTCTTC. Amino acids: CASSRVYEQFF.

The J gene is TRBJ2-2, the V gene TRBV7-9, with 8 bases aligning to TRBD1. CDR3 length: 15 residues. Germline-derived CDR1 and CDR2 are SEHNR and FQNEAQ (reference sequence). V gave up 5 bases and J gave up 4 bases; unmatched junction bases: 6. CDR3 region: CASSTRDRSTGELFF. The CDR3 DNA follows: TGTGCCAGCAGCACCAGGGACAGGTCCACCGGGGAGCTGTTTTTT.

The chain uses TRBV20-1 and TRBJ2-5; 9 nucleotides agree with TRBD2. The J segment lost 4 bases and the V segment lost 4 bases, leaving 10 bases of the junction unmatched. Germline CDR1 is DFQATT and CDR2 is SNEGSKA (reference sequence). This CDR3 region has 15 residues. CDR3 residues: CSANRPLAGLETQYF. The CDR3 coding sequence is TGCAGTGCTAATCGGCCGCTAGCGGGGCTAGAGACCCAGTACTTC.

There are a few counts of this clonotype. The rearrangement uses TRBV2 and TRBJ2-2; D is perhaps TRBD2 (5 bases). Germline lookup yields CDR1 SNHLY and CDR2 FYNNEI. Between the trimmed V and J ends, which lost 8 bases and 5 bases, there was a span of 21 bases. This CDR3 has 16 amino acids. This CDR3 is CASAKDSGKTTGELFF. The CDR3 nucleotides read TGTGCCAGCGCTAAGGACTCCGGAAAGACTACCGGGGAGCTGTTTTTT.

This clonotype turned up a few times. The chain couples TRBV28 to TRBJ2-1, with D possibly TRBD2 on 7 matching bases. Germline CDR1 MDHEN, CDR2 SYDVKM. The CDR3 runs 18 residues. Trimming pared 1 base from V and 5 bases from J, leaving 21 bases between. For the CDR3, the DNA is TGTGCCAGCAGTTTATCCCCCCAACTGGGGGGGGCCGACAATGAGCAGTTCTTC. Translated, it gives CASSLSPQLGGADNEQFF.

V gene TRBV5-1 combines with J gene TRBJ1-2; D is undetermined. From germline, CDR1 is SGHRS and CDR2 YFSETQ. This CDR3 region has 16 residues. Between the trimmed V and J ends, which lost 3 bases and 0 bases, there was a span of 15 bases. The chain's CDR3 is CASSSAPDPANYGYTF. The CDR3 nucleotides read TGCGCCAGCAGCTCGGCACCTGATCCAGCTAACTATGGCTACACCTTC.